This is a list of T cell receptor beta chains from one sample in a study of Ad26.COV2.S vaccination and SARS-CoV-2 variants. Libraries were prepared by immunoSEQ multiplex PCR; TCRdb keeps only in-frame clonotypes and omits some of them. Of around 450,000 clones listed, approximately 89% were seen once; the top ten hold about 2.5%. The sample was peripheral blood, taken in a trial of Ad26.COV2.S vaccine versus placebo. The receptors were sampled from a person between 18 and 65 years old who received the Ad26.COV2.S COVID-19 vaccine or a placebo. The CDR3 runs from the conserved cysteine through the conserved F or W. A D gene is named only where the DNA matches it firmly. Clone sizes are given selectively: once, few, many, or a class where the clone is expanded.

>-|TRBD2|TRBJ2-3|TRBV27
CASRAWAGATDTQYF
TGTGCCAGCAGGGCTTGGGCGGGAGCGACAGATACGCAGTATTTT
>-|TRBD1|TRBJ2-7|TRBV5-1
CASRRTGEFNEQYF
TGCGCCAGCAGACGGACAGGGGAGTTTAACGAGCAGTACTTC
>-|-|TRBJ2-2|TRBV7-8
CASSRTVTGELFF
TGTGCCAGCAGCCGGACAGTCACCGGGGAGCTGTTTTTT
>-|-|TRBJ1-4|TRBV7-9
CASSLFSSRQDEKLFF
TGTGCCAGCAGCTTATTTTCGTCCAGGCAGGATGAAAAACTGTTTTTT
>-|-|TRBJ1-2|TRBV20-1
CSVGGLRGYTF
TGCAGTGTTGGGGGGCTTCGTGGCTACACCTTC
>-|-|TRBJ1-6|TRBV12-3/TRBV12-4
CASSLNSDSPLHF
TGTGCCAGCAGTCTAAATTCGGATTCACCCCTCCACTTT
>once|-|TRBJ1-6|TRBV7-8
CASRRRQAINSPLHF
TGTGCCAGCAGGAGGCGACAGGCAATTAATTCACCCCTCCACTTT
>-|TRBD1|TRBJ1-4|TRBV2
CASRPLGTANEKLFF
TGTGCCAGCAGACCACTAGGGACAGCTAATGAAAAACTGTTTTTT
>-|-|TRBJ1-2|TRBV21-1
CASSKKGLTSLTGYTF
TGTGCCAGCAGCAAAAAGGGATTGACCTCCTTGACCGGCTACACCTTC
>-|-|TRBJ1-4|TRBV24-1
CATSDGAGRATNEKLFF
TGTGCCACCAGTGATGGCGCGGGTAGAGCAACTAATGAAAAACTGTTTTTT
>-|-|TRBJ1-6|TRBV25-1
CASSGVSSDSPLHF
TGTGCCAGCAGTGGAGTCAGTTCGGATTCACCCCTCCACTTT